This entry concerns a single T cell receptor beta chain. The entry originates in a study of blood T cell repertoires in COVID-19. Study information: The study drew acute and convalescent COVID-19 samples from the United States, Italy and Spain. T cells, B-cell-depleted T cells, or PBMCs provided the cDNA or gDNA that served as material.

In the study's own analysis: Nucleated cell number was recorded as an estimate derived from reference gene primer amplification. Sequencing used immunoSEQ multiplex PCR; TCRdb keeps in-frame clones, though not all of them. V and J calls and clone size come straight from that table; D and trimming were deduced from the DNA. Of 200,000 to 250,000 clones in the sample, about 90% were seen once. Trimming stripped 4 bases from V and 1 base from J, with 8 bases between. The CDR3 runs 14 residues. Germline V gives CDR1 KGHSH, CDR2 LQKENI. Sequenced material: peripheral blood. The sequence came from a woman in her sixties with acute or convalescent COVID-19. The chain carries TRBV18 and TRBJ1-5; tentative D call: TRBD1 (5 bases). The CDR3 bases are TGTGCCAGCTCACAGGGGAACAGCAATCAGCCCCAGCATTTT. Translating gives CASSQGNSNQPQHF.